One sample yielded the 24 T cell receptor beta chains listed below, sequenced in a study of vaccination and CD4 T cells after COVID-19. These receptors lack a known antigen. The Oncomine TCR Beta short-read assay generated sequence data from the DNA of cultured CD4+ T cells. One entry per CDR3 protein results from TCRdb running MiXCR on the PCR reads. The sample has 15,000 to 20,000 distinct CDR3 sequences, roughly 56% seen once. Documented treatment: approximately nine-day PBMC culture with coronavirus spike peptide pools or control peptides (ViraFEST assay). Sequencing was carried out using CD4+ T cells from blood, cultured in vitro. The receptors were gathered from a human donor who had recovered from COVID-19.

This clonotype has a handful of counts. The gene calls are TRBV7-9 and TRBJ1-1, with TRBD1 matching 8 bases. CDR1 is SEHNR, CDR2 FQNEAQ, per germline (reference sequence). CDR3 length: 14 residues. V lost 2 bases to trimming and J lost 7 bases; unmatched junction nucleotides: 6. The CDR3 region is CASSLTTGAYEAFF. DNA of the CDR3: TGTGCCAGCAGCTTAACGACAGGGGCGTATGAAGCTTTCTTT. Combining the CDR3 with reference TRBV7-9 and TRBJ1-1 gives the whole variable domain DTGVSQNPRHKITKRGQNVTFRCDPISEHNRLYWYRQTLGQGPEFLTYFQNEAQLEKSRLLSDRFSAERPKGSFSTLEIQRTEQGDSAMYLCASSLTTGAYEAFFGQGTRLTVV.

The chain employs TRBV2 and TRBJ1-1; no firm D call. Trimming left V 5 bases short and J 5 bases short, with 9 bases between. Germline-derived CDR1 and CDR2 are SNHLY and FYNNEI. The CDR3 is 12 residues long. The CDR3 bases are TGTGCCAGCAGTAAGGACGTGACTGAAGCTTTCTTT. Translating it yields CASSKDVTEAFF. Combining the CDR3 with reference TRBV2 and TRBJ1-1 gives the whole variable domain EPEVTQTPSHQVTQMGQEVILRCVPISNHLYFYWYRQILGQKVEFLVSFYNNEISEKSEIFDDQFSVERPDGSNFTLKIRSTKLEDSAMYFCASSKDVTEAFFGQGTRLTVV.

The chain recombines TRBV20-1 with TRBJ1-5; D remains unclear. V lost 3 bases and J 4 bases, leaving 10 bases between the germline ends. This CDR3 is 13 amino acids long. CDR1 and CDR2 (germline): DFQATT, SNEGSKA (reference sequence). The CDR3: CSASKGWNQPQHF. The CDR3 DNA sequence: TGCAGTGCTAGTAAAGGGTGGAATCAGCCCCAGCATTTT.

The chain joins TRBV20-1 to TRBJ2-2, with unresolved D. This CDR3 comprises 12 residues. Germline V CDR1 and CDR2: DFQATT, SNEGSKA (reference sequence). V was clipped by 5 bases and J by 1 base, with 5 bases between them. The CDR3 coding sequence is TGCAGTGCTTCACGGAACACCGGGGAGCTGTTTTTT. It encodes CSASRNTGELFF.

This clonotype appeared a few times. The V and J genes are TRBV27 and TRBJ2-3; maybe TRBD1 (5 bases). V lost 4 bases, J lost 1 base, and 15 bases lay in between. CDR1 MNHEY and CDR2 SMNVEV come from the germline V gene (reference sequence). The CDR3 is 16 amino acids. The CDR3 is CASSSPAKGGTDTQYF. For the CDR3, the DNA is TGTGCCAGCAGTTCCCCAGCCAAAGGGGGCACAGATACGCAGTATTTT.

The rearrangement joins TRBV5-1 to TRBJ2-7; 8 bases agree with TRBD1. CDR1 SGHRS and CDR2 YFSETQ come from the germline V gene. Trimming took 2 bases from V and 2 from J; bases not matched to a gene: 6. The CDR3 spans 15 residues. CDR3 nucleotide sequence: TGCGCCAGCAGCTTTCGCCGGACAGGGCCCTACGAGCAGTACTTC. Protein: CASSFRRTGPYEQYF.

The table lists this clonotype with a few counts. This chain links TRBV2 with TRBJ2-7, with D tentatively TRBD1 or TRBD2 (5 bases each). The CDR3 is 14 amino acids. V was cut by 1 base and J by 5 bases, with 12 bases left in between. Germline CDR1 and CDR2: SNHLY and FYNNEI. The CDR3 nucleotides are TGTGCCAGCAGTGAAGTACGGGACGCCGACGAGCAGTACTTC. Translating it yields CASSEVRDADEQYF.

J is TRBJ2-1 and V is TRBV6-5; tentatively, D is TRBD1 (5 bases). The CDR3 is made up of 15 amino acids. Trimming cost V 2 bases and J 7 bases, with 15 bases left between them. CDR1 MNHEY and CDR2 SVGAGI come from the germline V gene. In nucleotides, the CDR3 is TGTGCCAGCAGTTACGTGGCAGGGAATTGGAATGAGCAGTTCTTC. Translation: CASSYVAGNWNEQFF.

CDR3 DNA: TGTGCCATCAGTGAGTCAAGAGACCAAGAGACCCAGTACTTC. Translation: CAISESRDQETQYF. The gene calls are TRBV10-3 and TRBJ2-5; unclear D gene. The length of the CDR3 is 14 residues. The V gene lost 0 bases and the J gene lost 0 bases, with 5 bases spanning the gap. Per the germline V gene, CDR1 is ENHRY and CDR2 is SYGVKD.

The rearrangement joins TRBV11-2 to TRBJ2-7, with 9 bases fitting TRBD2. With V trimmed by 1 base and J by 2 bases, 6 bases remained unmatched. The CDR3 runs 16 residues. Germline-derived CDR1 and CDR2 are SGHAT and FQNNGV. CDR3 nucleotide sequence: TGTGCCAGCAGCTTAGTTGGCCTAGCGGGAACCTACGAGCAGTACTTC. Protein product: CASSLVGLAGTYEQYF.

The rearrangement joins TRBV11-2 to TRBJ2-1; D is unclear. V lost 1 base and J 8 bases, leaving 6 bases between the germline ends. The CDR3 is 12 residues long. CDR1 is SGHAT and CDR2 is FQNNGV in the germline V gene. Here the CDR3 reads CASSLVGDEQFF. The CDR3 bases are TGTGCCAGCAGCTTAGTGGGCGATGAGCAGTTCTTC.

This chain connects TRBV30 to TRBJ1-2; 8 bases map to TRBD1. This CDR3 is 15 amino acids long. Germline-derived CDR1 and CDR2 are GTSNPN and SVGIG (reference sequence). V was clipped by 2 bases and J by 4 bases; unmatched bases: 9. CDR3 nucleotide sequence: TGTGCCTGGAGTCCAACAGGGGGGACAGTCTATGGCTACACCTTC. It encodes CAWSPTGGTVYGYTF.

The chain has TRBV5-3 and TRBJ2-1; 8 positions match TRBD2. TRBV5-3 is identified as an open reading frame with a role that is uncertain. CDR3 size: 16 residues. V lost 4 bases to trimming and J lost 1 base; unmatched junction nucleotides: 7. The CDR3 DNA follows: TGTGCCAGAAGCGGCGGGGGGAATACGTCCTACAATGAGCAGTTCTTC. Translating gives CARSGGGNTSYNEQFF.

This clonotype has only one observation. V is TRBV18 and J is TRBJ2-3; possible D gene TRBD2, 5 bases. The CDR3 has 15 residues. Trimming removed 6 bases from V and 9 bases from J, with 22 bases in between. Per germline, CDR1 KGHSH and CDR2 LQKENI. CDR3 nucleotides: TGTGCCAGCTCGCCCCAAGCGGAGTGGGGTCCGACGCAGTATTTT. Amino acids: CASSPQAEWGPTQYF.

The CDR3 is CSVDYAAEAFF. DNA for the CDR3: TGCAGCGTTGACTACGCCGCTGAAGCTTTCTTT. V is TRBV29-1 and J is TRBJ1-1; D uncertain. Germline V CDR1 and CDR2: SQVTM, ANQGSEA. CDR3 length: 11 amino acids. V lost 3 bases, J lost 6 bases, and 8 bases lay in between. Full variable domain (remainder filled in from reference TRBV29-1 and TRBJ1-1): SAVISQKPSRDICQRGTSLTIQCQVDSQVTMMFWYRQQPGQSLTLIATANQGSEATYESGFVIDKFPISRPNLTFSTLTVSNMSPEDSSIYLCSVDYAAEAFFGQGTRLTVV.

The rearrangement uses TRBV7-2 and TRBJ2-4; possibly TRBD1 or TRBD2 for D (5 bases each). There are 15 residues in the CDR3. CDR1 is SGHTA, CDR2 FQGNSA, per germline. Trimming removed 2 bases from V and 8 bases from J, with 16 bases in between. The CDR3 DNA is TGTGCCAGCAGCTTATCCTGGGACCCTAGTTACATTCAGTACTTC. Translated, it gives CASSLSWDPSYIQYF.

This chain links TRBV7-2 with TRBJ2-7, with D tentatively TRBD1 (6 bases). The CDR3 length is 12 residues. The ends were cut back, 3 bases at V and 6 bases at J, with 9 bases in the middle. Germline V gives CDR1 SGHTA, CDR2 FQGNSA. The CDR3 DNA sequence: TGTGCCAGCAGCTTCAGCAGGGGCGAGCAGTACTTC. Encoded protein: CASSFSRGEQYF.

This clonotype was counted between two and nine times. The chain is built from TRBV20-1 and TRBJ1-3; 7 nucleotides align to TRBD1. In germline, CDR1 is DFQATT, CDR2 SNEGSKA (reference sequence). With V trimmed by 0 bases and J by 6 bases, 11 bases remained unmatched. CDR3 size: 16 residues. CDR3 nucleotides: TGCAGTGCTAGAGAGACAGGGAAGTTCGCCGCAAACACCATATATTTT. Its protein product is CSARETGKFAANTIYF.

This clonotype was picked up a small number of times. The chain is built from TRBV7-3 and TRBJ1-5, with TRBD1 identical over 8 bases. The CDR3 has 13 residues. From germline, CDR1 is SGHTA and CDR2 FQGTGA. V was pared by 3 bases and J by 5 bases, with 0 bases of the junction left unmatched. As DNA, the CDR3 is TGTGCCAGCAGCTTGACAGGGGATCAGCCCCAGCATTTT. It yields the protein CASSLTGDQPQHF.

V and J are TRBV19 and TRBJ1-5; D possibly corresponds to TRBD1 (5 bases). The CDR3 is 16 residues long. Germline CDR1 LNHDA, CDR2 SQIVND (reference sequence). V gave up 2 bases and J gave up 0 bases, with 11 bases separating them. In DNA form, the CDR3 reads TGTGCCAGTAGTATACAGGGATCGCCTAGCAATCAGCCCCAGCATTTT. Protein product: CASSIQGSPSNQPQHF.

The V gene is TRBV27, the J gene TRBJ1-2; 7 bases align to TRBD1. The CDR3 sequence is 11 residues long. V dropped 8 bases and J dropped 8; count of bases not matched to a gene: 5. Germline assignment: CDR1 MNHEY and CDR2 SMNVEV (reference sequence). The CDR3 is CASCNRGGYTF. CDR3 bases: TGTGCCAGCTGTAACAGGGGAGGCTACACCTTC.

The CDR3: CASTQPRDRASSPLHF. CDR3 bases: TGTGCCAGTACCCAACCCCGGGACAGGGCCTCCTCACCCCTCCACTTT. The chain employs TRBV19 and TRBJ1-6, with TRBD1 identical over 9 bases. V lost 7 bases and J lost 10; bases outside the gene matches: 14. This CDR3 is built from 16 residues. In germline, CDR1 is LNHDA, CDR2 SQIVND (reference sequence).

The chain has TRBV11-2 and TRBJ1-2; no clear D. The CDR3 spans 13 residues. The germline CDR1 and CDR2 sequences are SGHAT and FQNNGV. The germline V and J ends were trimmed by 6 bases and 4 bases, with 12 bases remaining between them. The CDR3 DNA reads TGTGCCAGCAGTCCCGGCAGGACCTATGGCTACACCTTC. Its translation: CASSPGRTYGYTF.

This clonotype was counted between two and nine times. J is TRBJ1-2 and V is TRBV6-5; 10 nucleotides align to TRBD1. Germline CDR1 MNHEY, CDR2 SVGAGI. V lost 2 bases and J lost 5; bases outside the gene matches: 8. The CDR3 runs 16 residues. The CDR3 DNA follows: TGTGCCAGCAGTTACGGGGACAGGGGTGCCGGTTATGGCTACACCTTC. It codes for CASSYGDRGAGYGYTF.